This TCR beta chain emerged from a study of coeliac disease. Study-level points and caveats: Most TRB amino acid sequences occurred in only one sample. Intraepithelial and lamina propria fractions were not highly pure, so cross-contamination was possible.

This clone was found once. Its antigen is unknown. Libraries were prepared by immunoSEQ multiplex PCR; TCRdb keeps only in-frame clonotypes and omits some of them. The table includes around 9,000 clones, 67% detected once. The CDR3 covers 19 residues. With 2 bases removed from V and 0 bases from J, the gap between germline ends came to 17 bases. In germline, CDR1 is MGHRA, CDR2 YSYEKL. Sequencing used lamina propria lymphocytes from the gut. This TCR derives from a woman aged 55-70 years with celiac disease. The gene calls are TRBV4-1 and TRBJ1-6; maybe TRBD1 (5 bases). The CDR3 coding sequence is TGCGCCAGCAGCCAATTGCGCGGGACCCAATCCTCCTATAATTCACCCCTCCACTTT. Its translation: CASSQLRGTQSSYNSPLHF.